Here is one T cell receptor beta chain with its context. What it binds is unknown. The time point here: week 5, during vaccination. Mutant IDH1 20-mer peptide, at 300 ug, made up each vaccine dose, with topical imiquimod. The data stem from a study of a mutant IDH1 vaccine in newly diagnosed glioma. The length of the CDR3 is 14 residues. V was cut by 4 bases and J by 0 bases, with 7 bases left in between. CDR1 MGHRA and CDR2 YSYEKL come from the germline V gene. TCRdb's copy holds only in-frame clones and misses some; the assay was immunoSEQ multiplex PCR. The repertoire has nearly 55,000 clones, around 81% of them found once; the top ten carry 3% to 4%.

The source was PBMCs, collected from a glioma patient whose treatment included an IDH1 peptide vaccine. The rearrangement links TRBV4-1 to TRBJ1-5; D is ambiguous. This sequence was found in a man aged 25-45 years with glioma. In DNA, the CDR3 is TGCGCCAGCAGCCCTTCCGGTAGCAATCAGCCCCAGCATTTT. It codes for CASSPSGSNQPQHF.